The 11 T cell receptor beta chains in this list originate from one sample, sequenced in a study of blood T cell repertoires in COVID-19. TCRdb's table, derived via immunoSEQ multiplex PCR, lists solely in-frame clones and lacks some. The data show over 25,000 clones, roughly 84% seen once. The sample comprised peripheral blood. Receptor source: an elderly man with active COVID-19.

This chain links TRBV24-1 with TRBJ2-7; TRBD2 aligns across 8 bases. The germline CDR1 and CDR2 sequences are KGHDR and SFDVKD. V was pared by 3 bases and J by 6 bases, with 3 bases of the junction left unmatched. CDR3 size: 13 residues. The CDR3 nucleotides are TGTGCCACCAGTGATAGGACTAGCTCCGAGCAGTACTTC. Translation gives CATSDRTSSEQYF.

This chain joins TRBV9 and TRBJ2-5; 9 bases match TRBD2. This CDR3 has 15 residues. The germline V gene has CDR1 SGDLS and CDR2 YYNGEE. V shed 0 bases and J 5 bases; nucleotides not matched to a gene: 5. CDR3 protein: CASSVGAGGTETQYF. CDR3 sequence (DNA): TGTGCCAGCAGCGTAGGTGCGGGGGGGACTGAGACCCAGTACTTC.

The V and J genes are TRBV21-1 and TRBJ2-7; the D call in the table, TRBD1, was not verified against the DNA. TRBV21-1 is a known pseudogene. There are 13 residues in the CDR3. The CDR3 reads CASQQESPYEQYF. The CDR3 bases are TGTGCCAGCCAACAGGAGAGTCCCTACGAGCAGTACTTC.

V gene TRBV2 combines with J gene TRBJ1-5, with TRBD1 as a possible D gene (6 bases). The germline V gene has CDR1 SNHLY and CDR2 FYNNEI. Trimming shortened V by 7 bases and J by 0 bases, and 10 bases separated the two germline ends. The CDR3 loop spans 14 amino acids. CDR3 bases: TGTGCCAGCACAGGGACAAATAGCAATCAGCCCCAGCATTTT. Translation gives CASTGTNSNQPQHF.

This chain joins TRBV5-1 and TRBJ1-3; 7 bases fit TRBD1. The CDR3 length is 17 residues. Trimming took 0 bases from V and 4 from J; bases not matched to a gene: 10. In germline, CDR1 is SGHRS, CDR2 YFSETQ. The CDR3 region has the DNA TGCGCCAGCAGCTTGGACGGCAGGACAGGTTCCGGAAACACCATATATTTT. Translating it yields CASSLDGRTGSGNTIYF.

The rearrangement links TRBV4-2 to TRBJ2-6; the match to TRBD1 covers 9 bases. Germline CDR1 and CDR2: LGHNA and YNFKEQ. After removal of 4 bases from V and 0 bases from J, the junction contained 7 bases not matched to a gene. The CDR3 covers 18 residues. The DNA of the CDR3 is TGTGCCAGCAGCCCCGTGACAGGGGGTATCTCTGGGGCCAACGTCCTGACTTTC. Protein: CASSPVTGGISGANVLTF.

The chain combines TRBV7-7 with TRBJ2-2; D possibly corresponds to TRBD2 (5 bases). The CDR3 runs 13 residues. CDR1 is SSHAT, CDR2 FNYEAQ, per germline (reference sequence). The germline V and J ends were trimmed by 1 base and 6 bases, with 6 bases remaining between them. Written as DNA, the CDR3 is TGTGCCAGCAGCTTAGTGGAGGCCGGGGAGCTGTTTTTT. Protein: CASSLVEAGELFF.

The CDR3 is CASGGGQNTGELFF. CDR3 nucleotides: TGTGCCAGCGGAGGAGGGCAGAACACCGGGGAGCTGTTTTTT. The genes are TRBV6-4 and TRBJ2-2; D perhaps matches TRBD2 (6 bases). Trimming removed 8 bases at V and 1 base at J, with 11 bases between. CDR1 is MRHNA and CDR2 is SNTAGT in the germline V gene. The CDR3 extends over 14 amino acids.

The CDR3 spells CASSPGGNEQFF. DNA for the CDR3: TGTGCCAGCAGCCCCGGGGGGAATGAGCAGTTCTTC. The genes are TRBV4-2 and TRBJ2-1, with TRBD2 identical over 7 bases. CDR3 size: 12 residues. In germline, CDR1 is LGHNA, CDR2 YNFKEQ. V was clipped by 4 bases and J by 7 bases; unmatched bases: 1.

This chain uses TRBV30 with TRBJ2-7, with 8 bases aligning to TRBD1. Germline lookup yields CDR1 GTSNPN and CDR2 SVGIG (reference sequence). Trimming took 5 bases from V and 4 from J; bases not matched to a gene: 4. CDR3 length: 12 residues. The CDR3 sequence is CAWRQGNYEQYF. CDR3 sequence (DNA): TGTGCCTGGCGACAGGGGAATTACGAGCAGTACTTC.

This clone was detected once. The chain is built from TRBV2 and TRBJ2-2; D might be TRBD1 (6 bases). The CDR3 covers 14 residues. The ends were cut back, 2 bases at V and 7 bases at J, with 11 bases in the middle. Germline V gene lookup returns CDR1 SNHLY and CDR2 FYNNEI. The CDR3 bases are TGTGCCAGCAGTGAACGGCAGGGGCACGGGGAGCTGTTTTTT. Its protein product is CASSERQGHGELFF. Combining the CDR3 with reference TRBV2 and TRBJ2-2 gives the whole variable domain EPEVTQTPSHQVTQMGQEVILRCVPISNHLYFYWYRQILGQKVEFLVSFYNNEISEKSEIFDDQFSVERPDGSNFTLKIRSTKLEDSAMYFCASSERQGHGELFFGEGSRLTVL.